Sequencing of this TCR beta chain was carried out in a study of T cell changes during pregnancy in multiple sclerosis. Produced via immunoSEQ multiplex PCR; TCRdb's table is partial and in-frame only. This sample has 45,000 to 60,000 clones, with 85% to 90% found just once. Germline V gene data show CDR1 as SGDLS and CDR2 as YYNGEE. The CDR3 is made up of 15 amino acids. V lost 1 base, J lost 4 bases, and 7 bases stayed unmatched. Sequenced here: peripheral blood, sampled in the first trimester of pregnancy. The receptor's source is a female donor with multiple sclerosis, enrolled in a pregnancy study. The chain joins TRBV9 to TRBJ1-2; 7 bases line up with TRBD1. This CDR3 reads CASSVSGQPLYGYTF. Here the CDR3 DNA reads TGTGCCAGCAGCGTATCGGGACAGCCTCTCTATGGCTACACCTTC.